The entry below gives a single T cell receptor (beta chain) sequence along with its context. The specificity of this receptor is unknown. No base quality values were provided; no much bigger clone lies one nucleotide off. The immunoSEQ Assay, a bias-controlled multiplex PCR, was used to amplify TCRbeta CDR3 regions from genomic DNA. Per the authors' processing: Within the assay, amplification of reference gene primers was used to estimate how many nucleated cells each sample contained. To quantify the absolute abundance of each unique TCRbeta CDR3 rearrangement, sequence reads were collapsed and filtered. For each sample, productive Simpson clonality was calculated as the square root of Simpson's diversity index across productive rearrangements. This immuneACCESS table, as held by TCRdb, lists in-frame sequences with V and J called but not all clones. Of the missing ones, under half trace to an unresolved V gene in checked studies; the others have no known cause. The V and J calls and clone size were taken over from that table, and D and trimming were inferred from the DNA. The sample has around 26,000 clones on record, roughly 89% of them singletons. Of the sample, less than 5.5% falls within the top ten clones.

Trimming leaves V shorter by 4 bases and J shorter by 0 bases, with the junction holding 6 bases beyond the gene matches. Sequences MNHNS (CDR1) and SASEGT (CDR2) are obtained from the germline V gene. Spanning cysteine to phenylalanine, the CDR3 consists of 16 amino acids. Only the CDR3 DNA stays, 48 bases, in frame from base 1. The record originates from a study of blood T cell repertoires in COVID-19 (dated by TCRdb to about 2020). A note on the overall study: Samples from collaborators originated in the United States, Italy and Spain and spanned both the acute and convalescent phases of COVID-19. Sample metadata almost always included a de-identified subject ID, COVID-19 status, age in years and sex. The dataset comprised deeply sampled blood TCRbeta repertoires from subjects exposed to, actively infected with, or recovered from COVID-19. The samples were drawn from the first 160 participants of the ongoing ImmuneRACE study and from over 950 subjects provided by 6 global collaborators. HLA class I and class II types, where available, came from metadata supplied by the sample provider rather than from assay-based typing. The material from the prospective study consisted of cDNA or gDNA derived from T cells, B-cell-depleted T cells, or PBMCs. The repertoires were made available in a free public database intended to serve as a resource for research on the immune response to SARS-CoV-2. The investigation overall reported the following: How much clinical and demographic metadata was included differed by source and by participant, and the metadata was provided uncurated.

The collaborating institutions used their own protocols to collect whole blood in K2EDTA tubes. For TCRbeta analysis, collaborator samples were shipped as frozen whole blood, as isolated PBMCs, or as DNA extracted from either sample type. The sample comprised peripheral blood. The V and J genes are TRBV6-1 and TRBJ2-1; TRBD2 aligns with 7 central bases. This receptor was obtained from a man in his 70s with active COVID-19. Read as DNA, the sequence is TGTGCCAGCAGTGGATTGACTAGCAGCTCCTACAATGAGCAGTTCTTC. This sequence encodes CASSGLTSSSYNEQFF.